This record looks at one TCR beta chain sequence and its context. The antigen is not known. This entry is derived from a study of PD-1 blockade in classical Hodgkin lymphoma. Findings and caveats of the study: TCR diversity in CD4+, not CD8+, cells rose significantly by C4D1. Newly diagnosed patients and complete responders had comparable diversity at baseline.

Trimming pared 4 bases from V and 1 base from J, leaving 7 bases between. The CDR3 totals 13 residues. Germline CDR1 and CDR2: SGHDN and FVKESK. Some clones are missing from TCRdb's copy, which holds only in-frame ones; the method was immunoSEQ multiplex PCR. This table holds nearly 25,000 clones, approximately 67% found once. As to time point: cycle 4 day 1 (C4D1), after more than five weeks of nivolumab. Autologous stem cell transplantation was followed by relapse in every patient, and brentuximab vedotin exposure varied. Complete response, partial response or progressive disease was recorded as best response.

The specimen comprised peripheral blood mononuclear cells (PBMCs), sampled before the fourth cycle of nivolumab. The chain combines TRBV14 with TRBJ1-1, with a possible D match to TRBD1 (5 bases). The sequence was obtained from a human donor with classical Hodgkin lymphoma. DNA of the CDR3: TGTGCCAGCAGCCGGAGGGGGAACACTGAAGCTTTCTTT. Protein product: CASSRRGNTEAFF.